What follows describes a single T cell receptor (beta chain). Its antigen target is currently unknown. Base qualities were left out, and no much larger clone turns up one base away. The immunoSEQ Assay, a bias-controlled multiplex PCR, was used to amplify TCRbeta CDR3 regions from genomic DNA. The paper's processing steps were these. Nucleated cell counts per sample were estimated from amplification of reference gene primers within the assay. Sequence reads were collapsed and filtered to measure the absolute abundance of every unique TCRbeta CDR3 rearrangement. For each sample, productive Simpson clonality was calculated by taking the square root of Simpson's diversity index across productive rearrangements. TCRdb carries this immuneACCESS record with in-frame sequences only. Its versions omit some clonotypes, under half of them owing to an unresolved V gene in the studies checked, with the rest unexplained. D and trimming come from the DNA, and the V and J calls and clone size come from that table. Within this sample are around 100,000 clones, with roughly 70% of them counted one time only. The top ten constitute approximately 4.1% of the sample.

One collaborating source in Seattle enrolled patients during active infection and followed them longitudinally through the course of disease. Whole blood was collected in K2EDTA tubes by collaborating institutions according to the institutions' own protocols. For TCRbeta analysis, collaborator samples were shipped as frozen whole blood, as isolated PBMCs, or as DNA extracted from either sample type. This sample is drawn from a study of blood T cell repertoires in COVID-19 (dated by TCRdb to 2020 to 2021). Background on the whole study: Samples from collaborators originated in the United States, Italy and Spain and spanned both the acute and convalescent phases of COVID-19. The prospective study material was composed of cDNA or gDNA derived from T cells, B-cell-depleted T cells, or PBMCs. The dataset comprised deeply sampled blood TCRbeta repertoires from subjects exposed to, actively infected with, or recovered from COVID-19. The repertoires were released in a freely available public database meant as a resource for research on the immune response to SARS-CoV-2. Samples were obtained from the ongoing ImmuneRACE study (first 160 participants) and from 1,000 to 1,500 subjects provided by 6 global collaborators. The sample metadata nearly always contained a de-identified subject ID, COVID-19 status, age in years and sex. HLA class I and class II types, where available, came from metadata supplied by the sample provider rather than from assay-based typing.

Here is what the overall study found, with its caveats: How much clinical and demographic metadata was included differed by source and by participant, and the metadata was provided uncurated.

Based on the germline V gene, the CDR1 and CDR2 sequences are MDHEN and SYDVKM. Spanning cysteine to phenylalanine, the CDR3 consists of 12 amino acids. Of all the DNA, just the CDR3 is kept, 36 bases in frame from base 1. V was cut back by 10 bases and J by 1 base, leaving a gap of 10 bases between them. The clonotype comes from a man aged 70-80 years with COVID-19, enrolled during active disease. The sequencing sample was made of peripheral blood. Rearrangement joined TRBV28 to TRBJ1-2; TRBD1 is perhaps the D gene, given 6 matching bases. The DNA reads TGTGCCACCGTGGACAGTAACTATGGCTACACCTTC. This is translated as CATVDSNYGYTF.